This T cell receptor (beta chain) was found in a study of regulatory and conventional T cells in RAG deficiency. Study outcomes and limitations: Control T-cell subsets had markedly higher Shannon entropy and lower Simpson indices than RAG-deficient patients.

The CDR3 is 15 amino acids. In germline, CDR1 is SGHTA, CDR2 FQGTGA. Blood CD4+ CD25-low CD127-high conventional T cells supplied the genomic DNA template. Sequencing used immunoSEQ multiplex PCR; TCRdb keeps in-frame clones, though not all of them. Of 25,000 to 35,000 clones listed, roughly 96% are singletons. To note about this clone: Antigen specificity is unknown.

These data were likewise used in another study, on regulatory T cells. That paper adds: The primer mix had 52 TRBV and 13 TRBJ primers.

The sequenced sample consisted of CD25- CD4+ T cells sorted from blood. The sequence derives from a human donor in good health. The J gene is TRBJ2-5, the V gene TRBV7-3, with 8 positions matching TRBD2. The J call may be in error: the DNA end matches TRBJ2-7 better. The CDR3 spells CASSLQASGHYEQYF. CDR3 bases: TGTGCCAGCAGCTTACAGGCTAGCGGGCACTACGAGCAGTACTTC.